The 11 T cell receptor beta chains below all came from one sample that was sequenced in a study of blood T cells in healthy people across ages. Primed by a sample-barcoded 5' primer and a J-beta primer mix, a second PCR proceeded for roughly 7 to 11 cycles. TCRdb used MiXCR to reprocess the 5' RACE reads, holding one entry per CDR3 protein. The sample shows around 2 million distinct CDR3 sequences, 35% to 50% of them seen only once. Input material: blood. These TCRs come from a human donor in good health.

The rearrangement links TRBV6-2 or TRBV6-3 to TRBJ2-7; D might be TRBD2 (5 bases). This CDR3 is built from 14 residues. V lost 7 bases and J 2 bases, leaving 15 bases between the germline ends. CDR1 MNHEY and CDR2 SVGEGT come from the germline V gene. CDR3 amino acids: CASKKRILAYEQYF. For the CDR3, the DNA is TGTGCCAGCAAGAAGCGGATTCTGGCCTACGAGCAGTACTTC.

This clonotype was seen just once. In DNA, the CDR3 is TGTGCCAGCAGTGAAGTTGCTGGGGTCTACGAGCAGTACTTC. Translated, it gives CASSEVAGVYEQYF. The V call is TRBV2, the J call TRBJ2-7; D is uncertain. The CDR3 consists of 14 residues. CDR1 and CDR2 (germline): SNHLY, FYNNEI. V lost 1 base and J 3 bases, leaving 10 bases between the germline ends.

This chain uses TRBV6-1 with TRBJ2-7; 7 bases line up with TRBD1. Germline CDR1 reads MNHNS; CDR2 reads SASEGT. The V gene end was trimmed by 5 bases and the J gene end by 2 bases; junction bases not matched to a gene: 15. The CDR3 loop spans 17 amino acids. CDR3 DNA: TGTGCCAGCAGTCGTGATATCGGGACAGCAATTGCCTACGAGCAGTACTTC. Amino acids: CASSRDIGTAIAYEQYF.

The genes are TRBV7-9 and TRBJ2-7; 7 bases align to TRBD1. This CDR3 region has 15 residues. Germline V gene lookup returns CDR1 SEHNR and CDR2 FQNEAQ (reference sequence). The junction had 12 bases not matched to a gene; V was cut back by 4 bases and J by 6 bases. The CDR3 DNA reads TGTGCCAGCAGCTACAGGGCTACAGGGGTTGGCGAGCAGTACTTC. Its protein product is CASSYRATGVGEQYF.

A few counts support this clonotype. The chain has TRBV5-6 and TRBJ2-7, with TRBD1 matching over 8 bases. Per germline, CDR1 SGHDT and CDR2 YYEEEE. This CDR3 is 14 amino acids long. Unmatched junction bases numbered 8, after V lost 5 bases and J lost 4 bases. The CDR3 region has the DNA TGTGCCAGCAGGCCGACAGGGGATAGGTACGAGCAGTACTTC. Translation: CASRPTGDRYEQYF.

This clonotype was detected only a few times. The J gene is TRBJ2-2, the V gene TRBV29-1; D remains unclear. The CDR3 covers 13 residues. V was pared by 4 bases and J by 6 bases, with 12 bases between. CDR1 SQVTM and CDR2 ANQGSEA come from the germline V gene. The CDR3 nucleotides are TGCAGCGTTGCTCCTATCGGCGCCGGGGAGCTGTTTTTT. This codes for CSVAPIGAGELFF.

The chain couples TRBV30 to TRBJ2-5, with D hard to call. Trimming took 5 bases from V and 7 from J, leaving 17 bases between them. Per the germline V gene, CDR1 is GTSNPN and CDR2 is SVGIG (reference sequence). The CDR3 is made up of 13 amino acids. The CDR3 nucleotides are TGTGCCTGGGGTCTCCTTGAAGGTCGGACCCAGTACTTC. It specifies CAWGLLEGRTQYF.

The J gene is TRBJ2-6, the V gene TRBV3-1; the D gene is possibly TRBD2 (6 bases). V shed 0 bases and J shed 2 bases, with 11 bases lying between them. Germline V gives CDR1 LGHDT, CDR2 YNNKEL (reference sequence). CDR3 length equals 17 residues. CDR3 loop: CASSQDAAGPGANVLTF. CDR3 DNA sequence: TGTGCCAGCAGCCAAGATGCGGCGGGGCCTGGGGCCAACGTCCTGACTTTC.

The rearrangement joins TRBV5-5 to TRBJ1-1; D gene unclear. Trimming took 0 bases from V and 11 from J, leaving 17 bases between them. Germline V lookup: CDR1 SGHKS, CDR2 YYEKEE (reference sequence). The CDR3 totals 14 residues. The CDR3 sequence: CASSLAVGEGVAFF. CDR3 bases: TGTGCCAGCAGCTTGGCTGTAGGTGAGGGAGTGGCTTTCTTT.

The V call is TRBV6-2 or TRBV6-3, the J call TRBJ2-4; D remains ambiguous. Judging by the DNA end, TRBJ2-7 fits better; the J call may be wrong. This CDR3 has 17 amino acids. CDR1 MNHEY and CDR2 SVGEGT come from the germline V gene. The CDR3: CASSYGLPRRGFYEQYF. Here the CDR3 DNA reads TGTGCCAGCAGTTACGGCCTCCCTAGACGAGGATTCTACGAGCAGTACTTC.

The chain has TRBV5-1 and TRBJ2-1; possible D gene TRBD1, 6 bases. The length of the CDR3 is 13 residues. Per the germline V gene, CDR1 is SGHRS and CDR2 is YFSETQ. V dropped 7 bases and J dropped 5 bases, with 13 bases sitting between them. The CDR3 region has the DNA TGCGCCAGCGGGACAACGACTAACAATGAGCAGTTCTTC. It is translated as CASGTTTNNEQFF.